A selection of T cell receptor beta chains follows, all from one sample in a study of blood T cell repertoires in COVID-19. The method was immunoSEQ multiplex PCR; TCRdb's version includes in-frame clones alone and lacks a portion of them. This sample has around 200,000 clones, with approximately 86% found just once. Material for sequencing was peripheral blood. These TCRs come from a man between 65 and 85 years old with acute or convalescent COVID-19. The CDR3 runs from the conserved cysteine through the conserved F or W. A D gene is named only where the DNA matches it firmly. Size is stated for part of the rows, as once, few or many counts, or as a class when the clone is expanded.

j_call: TRBJ1-1
clone_size: -
d_call: -
v_call: TRBV19
cdr3_nt: TGTGCCAGTAGTCCCAGACCAGGGTCGGTCACTGAAGCTTTCTTT
cdr3_aa: CASSPRPGSVTEAFF

j_call: TRBJ1-6
clone_size: -
d_call: -
v_call: TRBV5-1
cdr3_nt: TGCGCCAGCGGTACAGGCACTTTGTCACCCCTCCACTTT
cdr3_aa: CASGTGTLSPLHF

j_call: TRBJ1-2
clone_size: -
d_call: -
v_call: TRBV6-4
cdr3_nt: TGTGCCAGCAGTATCACCAGGGTTCACTATGGCTACACCTTC
cdr3_aa: CASSITRVHYGYTF

j_call: TRBJ1-6
clone_size: -
d_call: TRBD1
v_call: TRBV6-2/TRBV6-3
cdr3_nt: TGTGCCAGCAGTAGAGGGACAGGGGTCAGTAATTCACCCCTCCACTTT
cdr3_aa: CASSRGTGVSNSPLHF

j_call: TRBJ2-1
clone_size: -
d_call: TRBD1
v_call: TRBV19
cdr3_nt: TGTGCCAGTAACCAACCGGGACAGGGCAATGAGCAGTTCTTC
cdr3_aa: CASNQPGQGNEQFF

j_call: TRBJ1-3
clone_size: -
d_call: -
v_call: TRBV5-1
cdr3_nt: TGCGCCAGCCGTAACTTCTCTGGAAACACCATATATTTT
cdr3_aa: CASRNFSGNTIYF

j_call: TRBJ2-3
clone_size: -
d_call: -
v_call: TRBV5-1
cdr3_nt: TGCGCCAGCAAGGCCAGGCCCGACGCCGATACGCAGTATTTT
cdr3_aa: CASKARPDADTQYF

j_call: TRBJ2-3
clone_size: -
d_call: TRBD2
v_call: TRBV29-1
cdr3_nt: TGCAGCGTTGGGGACTACCTCATTGATACGCAGTATTTT
cdr3_aa: CSVGDYLIDTQYF

j_call: TRBJ1-4
clone_size: -
d_call: -
v_call: TRBV5-6
cdr3_nt: TGTGCCAGCAGCTTGGCGGGAACTAATGAAAAACTGTTTTTT
cdr3_aa: CASSLAGTNEKLFF

j_call: TRBJ2-3
clone_size: -
d_call: -
v_call: TRBV5-1
cdr3_nt: TGCGCCAGCAGCTTGGCGGGGAGCCATGACAGGACAGATACGCAGTATTTT
cdr3_aa: CASSLAGSHDRTDTQYF

j_call: TRBJ2-2
clone_size: -
d_call: -
v_call: TRBV5-1
cdr3_nt: TGCGCCAGCAGCTTCTCGGCGGAGGGGACGAGGGCCGGGGAGCTGTTTTTT
cdr3_aa: CASSFSAEGTRAGELFF

j_call: TRBJ2-7
clone_size: -
d_call: -
v_call: TRBV7-2
cdr3_nt: TGTGCCAGCAGCTTAGCGGTAGGGGACTACGAGCAGTACTTC
cdr3_aa: CASSLAVGDYEQYF

j_call: TRBJ2-1
clone_size: few
d_call: TRBD2
v_call: TRBV29-1
cdr3_nt: TGCAGCGTCGGTAGCGGGATGGGCTCCTACAATGAGCAGTTCTTC
cdr3_aa: CSVGSGMGSYNEQFF

j_call: TRBJ2-3
clone_size: -
d_call: TRBD2
v_call: TRBV7-2
cdr3_nt: TGTGCCAGCAGCTTAAATAGCGGGGGATGGACAGATACGCAGTATTTT
cdr3_aa: CASSLNSGGWTDTQYF

j_call: TRBJ1-1
clone_size: -
d_call: -
v_call: TRBV7-3
cdr3_nt: TGTGCCAGCAGCTTAGGACCACAGGGCCCCGAAGCTTTCTTT
cdr3_aa: CASSLGPQGPEAFF

j_call: TRBJ1-2
clone_size: -
d_call: -
v_call: TRBV14
cdr3_nt: TGTGCCAGCAGTTATGACAGCTATGGCTACACCTTC
cdr3_aa: CASSYDSYGYTF

j_call: TRBJ1-3
clone_size: -
d_call: -
v_call: TRBV5-4
cdr3_nt: TGTGCCAGCAGCTCTGCGGGGACTGGAAACACCATATATTTT
cdr3_aa: CASSSAGTGNTIYF

j_call: TRBJ1-3
clone_size: -
d_call: -
v_call: TRBV6-5
cdr3_nt: TGTGCCAGCAAAAACCTATTCCGAGGAAACACCATATATTTT
cdr3_aa: CASKNLFRGNTIYF

j_call: TRBJ2-3
clone_size: -
d_call: -
v_call: TRBV6-5
cdr3_nt: TGTGCCAGCAAGGGGACACCCACAGATACGCAGTATTTT
cdr3_aa: CASKGTPTDTQYF

j_call: TRBJ2-1
clone_size: -
d_call: TRBD2
v_call: TRBV5-1
cdr3_nt: TGCGCCAGCAGCTTGGAGACTAGCGGAGTTTACAATGAGCAGTTCTTC
cdr3_aa: CASSLETSGVYNEQFF

j_call: TRBJ2-1
clone_size: -
d_call: -
v_call: TRBV2
cdr3_nt: TGTGCCAGCAGTGGGTTCCGCAGCTCCTACAATGAGCAGTTCTTC
cdr3_aa: CASSGFRSSYNEQFF

j_call: TRBJ1-4
clone_size: once
d_call: -
v_call: TRBV28
cdr3_nt: TGTGCCAGCAGTTCCAGGGGCCTAGGAAAACTGTTTTTT
cdr3_aa: CASSSRGLGKLFF

j_call: TRBJ2-1
clone_size: few
d_call: -
v_call: TRBV27
cdr3_nt: TGTGCCAGCAGAAAGGGGGGGGTTAACAATGAGCAGTTCTTC
cdr3_aa: CASRKGGVNNEQFF

j_call: TRBJ2-1
clone_size: -
d_call: -
v_call: TRBV7-2
cdr3_nt: TGTGCCAGCAGCTACGGGCAGGGAAACAATGAGCAGTTCTTC
cdr3_aa: CASSYGQGNNEQFF

j_call: TRBJ1-2
clone_size: once
d_call: -
v_call: TRBV9
cdr3_nt: TGTGCCAGCAGCGTAGAACCGCTAGACTATGGCTACACCTTC
cdr3_aa: CASSVEPLDYGYTF

j_call: TRBJ1-4
clone_size: -
d_call: TRBD1
v_call: TRBV28
cdr3_nt: TGTGCCAGCAGTTCCGGGACAGGGGAAGAAAAACTGTTTTTT
cdr3_aa: CASSSGTGEEKLFF

j_call: TRBJ1-4
clone_size: -
d_call: TRBD1
v_call: TRBV3-1/TRBV3-2
cdr3_nt: TGTGCCAGCAGCAGGACAGGGGCTGGTGAAAAACTGTTTTTT
cdr3_aa: CASSRTGAGEKLFF

j_call: TRBJ2-1
clone_size: -
d_call: TRBD2
v_call: TRBV4-1
cdr3_nt: TGCGCCAGCAGCCAACGTATTGCGCTAGCGGGGGACCCCAATGAGCAGTTCTTC
cdr3_aa: CASSQRIALAGDPNEQFF

j_call: TRBJ1-3
clone_size: -
d_call: TRBD1
v_call: TRBV4-2
cdr3_nt: TGTGCCACCTCCCGACAGGGACCTGGAAACACCATATATTTT
cdr3_aa: CATSRQGPGNTIYF

j_call: TRBJ2-7
clone_size: few
d_call: TRBD2
v_call: TRBV5-1
cdr3_nt: TGCGCCAGCAGCTTATCTAGCGGGGTCACCTACGAGCAGTACTTC
cdr3_aa: CASSLSSGVTYEQYF

j_call: TRBJ2-7
clone_size: -
d_call: -
v_call: TRBV7-9
cdr3_nt: TGTGCCAGCAGCCAAGACAAGCCCCCCTACGAGCAGTACTTC
cdr3_aa: CASSQDKPPYEQYF

j_call: TRBJ2-2
clone_size: -
d_call: TRBD1
v_call: TRBV24-1
cdr3_nt: TGTGCCACAGGACAGGGCCTGAACACCGGGGAGCTGTTTTTT
cdr3_aa: CATGQGLNTGELFF

j_call: TRBJ2-2
clone_size: -
d_call: -
v_call: TRBV5-1
cdr3_nt: TGCGCCAGCAGCTACCAGGGCCGGGGGGCTACCGGGGAGCTGTTTTTT
cdr3_aa: CASSYQGRGATGELFF

j_call: TRBJ1-1
clone_size: -
d_call: -
v_call: TRBV9
cdr3_nt: TGTGCCAGCAGCCTTCGGGGGGCGGACACTGAAGCTTTCTTT
cdr3_aa: CASSLRGADTEAFF

j_call: TRBJ1-5
clone_size: -
d_call: -
v_call: TRBV12-3/TRBV12-4
cdr3_nt: TGTGCCAGCACAGACTCAATCAGCCCGCCCCAGCATTTT
cdr3_aa: CASTDSISPPQHF

j_call: TRBJ1-6
clone_size: once
d_call: TRBD1
v_call: TRBV4-1
cdr3_nt: TGCGCCAGCAGCCAAGGAGCGACAGGGACTTCACCCCTCCACTTT
cdr3_aa: CASSQGATGTSPLHF

j_call: TRBJ1-1
clone_size: -
d_call: -
v_call: TRBV7-9
cdr3_nt: TGTGCCAGCAGCTTGATAACTAACACTGAAGCTTTCTTT
cdr3_aa: CASSLITNTEAFF

j_call: TRBJ2-7
clone_size: once
d_call: TRBD1
v_call: TRBV11-2
cdr3_nt: TGTGCCAGCAGCTATAGGGACAGGGACGACGAGCAGTACTTC
cdr3_aa: CASSYRDRDDEQYF

j_call: TRBJ1-2
clone_size: -
d_call: TRBD1
v_call: TRBV7-2
cdr3_nt: TGTGCCAGCAGCCCACGGACAGGGGGCGCCTATGGCTACACCTTC
cdr3_aa: CASSPRTGGAYGYTF

j_call: TRBJ1-6
clone_size: -
d_call: TRBD1
v_call: TRBV11-2
cdr3_nt: TGTGCCAGCAGACATATCCGGGACAGGAGTCCCCTCCACTTT
cdr3_aa: CASRHIRDRSPLHF

j_call: TRBJ1-1
clone_size: -
d_call: -
v_call: TRBV28
cdr3_nt: TGTGCCAGCACGGCGGGCGGGGAGGACACTGAAGCTTTCTTT
cdr3_aa: CASTAGGEDTEAFF

j_call: TRBJ2-5
clone_size: -
d_call: -
v_call: TRBV11-3
cdr3_nt: TGTGCCAGCAGCTTAGGTGGCCTTCGAACCGAAGAGACCCAGTACTTC
cdr3_aa: CASSLGGLRTEETQYF

j_call: TRBJ1-6
clone_size: -
d_call: TRBD1
v_call: TRBV7-8
cdr3_nt: TGTGCCAGCAGCCCGGGACAGGGTCGTTCACCCCTCCACTTT
cdr3_aa: CASSPGQGRSPLHF

j_call: TRBJ1-1
clone_size: -
d_call: -
v_call: TRBV5-6
cdr3_nt: TGTGCCAGCAGGCAAACAGGGAGGGGGGCCGGGGCTGAAGCTTTCTTT
cdr3_aa: CASRQTGRGAGAEAFF

j_call: TRBJ2-2
clone_size: -
d_call: -
v_call: TRBV7-2
cdr3_nt: TGTGCCAGCAGCCCTGGACCAGCGGGCGGGACCGGGGAGCTGTTTTTT
cdr3_aa: CASSPGPAGGTGELFF

j_call: TRBJ1-2
clone_size: -
d_call: -
v_call: TRBV27
cdr3_nt: TGTGCCAGCAGTTTACCCGGAGGCTATGGCTACACCTTC
cdr3_aa: CASSLPGGYGYTF

j_call: TRBJ2-5
clone_size: -
d_call: TRBD2
v_call: TRBV4-1
cdr3_nt: TGCGCCAGCAGCCGGAACATTGGGACTAGCGGGGGGGAGACCCAGTACTTC
cdr3_aa: CASSRNIGTSGGETQYF

j_call: TRBJ2-3
clone_size: few
d_call: -
v_call: TRBV7-3
cdr3_nt: TGTGCCAGCAGCTTCCGCGGGGCAACCACAGATACGCAGTATTTT
cdr3_aa: CASSFRGATTDTQYF

j_call: TRBJ1-5
clone_size: -
d_call: -
v_call: TRBV6-5
cdr3_nt: TGTGCCAGCAGACTATCCGCGGGGCAGCCCCAGCATTTT
cdr3_aa: CASRLSAGQPQHF

j_call: TRBJ2-1
clone_size: -
d_call: TRBD2
v_call: TRBV10-3
cdr3_nt: TGTGCCATCAGTGAGGATGCTAGCGGGAGTGGATACAATGAGCAGTTCTTC
cdr3_aa: CAISEDASGSGYNEQFF

j_call: TRBJ2-3
clone_size: few
d_call: TRBD1
v_call: TRBV7-9
cdr3_nt: TGTGCCAGCAGCTACCCGGGACAGGGGAGCACAGATACGCAGTATTTT
cdr3_aa: CASSYPGQGSTDTQYF

j_call: TRBJ1-5
clone_size: -
d_call: TRBD1
v_call: TRBV12-5
cdr3_nt: TGTGCTAGTGGTTTGTTCACCGGGACAGTTGGACAGCCCCAGCATTTT
cdr3_aa: CASGLFTGTVGQPQHF

j_call: TRBJ2-5
clone_size: -
d_call: -
v_call: TRBV2
cdr3_nt: TGTGCCACGTGGACTCCAATCGGGAAAGAGACCCAGTACTTC
cdr3_aa: CATWTPIGKETQYF

j_call: TRBJ1-1
clone_size: -
d_call: -
v_call: TRBV7-3
cdr3_nt: TGTGCCAGCAGCCTGGGACAGAACACTGAAGCTTTCTTT
cdr3_aa: CASSLGQNTEAFF